The source of this T cell receptor beta chain is a study of patients and donors after allogeneic stem cell transplantation. Each CDR3 protein gets one entry after TCRdb re-called the RT-PCR reads with MiXCR. The sample yields some 11,000 distinct CDR3 sequences, about 23% seen once. Trimming removed 6 bases from V and 8 bases from J; junction bases left unmatched: 3. The CDR3 is 13 residues long. Germline CDR1 is SNHLY and CDR2 is FYNNEI. The chain combines TRBV2 with TRBJ2-1, with 11 bases lining up with TRBD1. This clonotype originated in a human donor who was either an allogeneic HSCT recipient or a stem cell or donor lymphocyte infusion donor (not recorded which). It is not recorded whose cells these are; they may come from a transplant donor. The sample taken for sequencing was blood, either unsorted or a sorted T cell fraction (not recorded which). The CDR3 loop is CASRDRGRDEQFF. The CDR3 DNA reads as TGTGCCAGCAGGGACAGGGGGCGGGATGAGCAGTTCTTC.